These 5 T cell receptor beta chains share one sample of origin, sequenced in a study of cytotoxic CD8 clonotypes in ibrutinib-treated CLL. Clones were sequenced by immunoSEQ multiplex PCR, and TCRdb holds only the in-frame ones, with some missing. The data show some 28,000 clones, 55% to 65% seen once. Material: PBMCs, obtained before ibrutinib treatment. The receptors were sampled from a human donor with chronic lymphocytic leukemia.

The V call is TRBV5-1, the J call TRBJ2-1; 8 nucleotides agree with TRBD2. V shed 4 bases and J 2 bases; nucleotides not matched to a gene: 8. Per germline, CDR1 SGHRS and CDR2 YFSETQ. This CDR3 is 16 amino acids long. CDR3 sequence (DNA): TGCGCCAGCAGCGGTGCCCCGGGGGGGACCTACAATGAGCAGTTCTTC. Translated, it gives CASSGAPGGTYNEQFF.

The chain joins TRBV2 to TRBJ1-4, with 8 nucleotides matching TRBD1. The CDR3 contains 13 residues. Germline loops: CDR1 SNHLY, CDR2 FYNNEI. V was pared by 3 bases and J by 13 bases, with 7 bases of the junction left unmatched. CDR3 in amino acids: CASSDRTGRTLFF. CDR3 nucleotides: TGTGCCAGCAGTGACAGGACAGGGAGAACACTGTTTTTT.

This chain joins TRBV2 and TRBJ1-5; 7 nucleotides agree with TRBD1. The germline V gene has CDR1 SNHLY and CDR2 FYNNEI. V gave up 3 bases and J gave up 5 bases; unmatched junction bases: 13. This CDR3 has 17 amino acids. This CDR3 reads CASSESEVQGRYQPQHF. The CDR3 DNA is TGTGCCAGCAGTGAGTCCGAGGTACAGGGGCGTTATCAGCCCCAGCATTTT.

This clone was counted a few times. This chain uses TRBV9 with TRBJ2-5; D may correspond to TRBD1 or TRBD2 (5 bases each). V was pared by 0 bases and J by 5 bases, with 11 bases between. Per the germline V gene, CDR1 is SGDLS and CDR2 is YYNGEE. CDR3 length equals 14 residues. The CDR3 protein is CASSVGGALETQYF. The CDR3 DNA sequence: TGTGCCAGCAGCGTAGGAGGGGCCCTGGAGACCCAGTACTTC.

This clone was seen a handful of times. This chain links TRBV5-4 with TRBJ2-2, with 9 nucleotides matching TRBD1. V dropped 0 bases and J dropped 6; count of bases not matched to a gene: 6. The germline V gene encodes CDR1 SGHNT and CDR2 YYREEE (reference sequence). The CDR3 contains 16 residues. The CDR3 sequence: CASSLGGQGSAGELFF. The CDR3 bases are TGTGCCAGCAGCTTGGGGGGACAGGGTTCAGCCGGGGAGCTGTTTTTT.